The 22 T cell receptor beta chains reported below all come from one sample, sequenced in a study of blood T cell repertoires in COVID-19. The table came from immunoSEQ multiplex PCR; TCRdb's copy has only in-frame clones and leaves some out. The repertoire has approximately 200,000 clones, about 87% of them found once; the top ten carry about 1.3%. The sequenced material came from PBMCs or T cells enriched from blood (not recorded which). Receptors were obtained from a man younger than 45 who had recovered from COVID-19.

The chain is built from TRBV6-5 and TRBJ2-7, with a weak D call TRBD1 (6 bases). Germline-derived CDR1 and CDR2 are MNHEY and SVGAGI. CDR3 length: 13 residues. Trimming removed 8 bases from V and 1 base from J, with 12 bases in between. The CDR3 sequence: CASSQGPSYEQYF. The DNA for the CDR3 is TGTGCCAGCTCTCAGGGGCCGTCCTACGAGCAGTACTTC.

The chain joins TRBV4-1 to TRBJ1-4; TRBD1 matches 7 bases. The junction had 9 bases not matched to a gene; V was cut back by 0 bases and J by 8 bases. The CDR3 covers 16 residues. Germline values: CDR1 MGHRA, CDR2 YSYEKL. The CDR3 DNA follows: TGCGCCAGCAGCCAAGATCATGAGACAGGGCGGGAAAAACTGTTTTTT. Its translation is CASSQDHETGREKLFF.

The chain recombines TRBV6-2 or TRBV6-3 with TRBJ1-1; D might be TRBD1 (5 bases). Trimming removed 6 bases at V and 5 bases at J, with 13 bases between. This CDR3 is built from 13 residues. The V gene's germline CDR1 is MNHEY and CDR2 SVGEGT. The CDR3 DNA reads as TGTGCCAGCAGCACCGACAGTCTAACTGAAGCTTTCTTT. Translating it yields CASSTDSLTEAFF.

The CDR3 sequence is CASSLEAGRNSPLHF. As DNA, the CDR3 is TGTGCCAGCAGCTTAGAGGCAGGGAGGAATTCACCCCTCCACTTT. The V and J genes are TRBV7-2 and TRBJ1-6, with a possible D match to TRBD1 (5 bases). CDR3 length equals 15 residues. V was pared by 1 base and J by 7 bases, with 11 bases between. The germline CDR1 and CDR2 sequences are SGHTA and FQGNSA. The full variable domain, rest sourced from reference TRBV7-2 and TRBJ1-6, is GAGVSQSPSNKVTEKGKDVELRCDPISGHTALYWYRQSLGQGLEFLIYFQGNSAPDKSGLPSDRFSAERTGGSVSTLTIQRTQQEDSAVYLCASSLEAGRNSPLHFGNGTRLTVT.

This chain uses TRBV18 with TRBJ1-5; D ambiguous. The length of the CDR3 is 13 residues. V gave up 2 bases and J gave up 6 bases, with 8 bases separating them. Germline CDR1 reads KGHSH; CDR2 reads LQKENI. DNA for the CDR3: TGTGCCAGCTCACCAACTACTCTTCAGCCCCAGCATTTT. Translation: CASSPTTLQPQHF.

The chain couples TRBV28 to TRBJ2-2; D gene uncertain. Trimming removed 8 bases from V and 4 bases from J, with 11 bases in between. This CDR3 spans 13 amino acids. Germline CDR1 and CDR2: MDHEN and SYDVKM. The DNA of the CDR3 is TGTGCCAGCGTACAGTTTAGCACCGGGGAGCTGTTTTTT. Its translation: CASVQFSTGELFF.

Only a few counts were recorded for this clone. The chain couples TRBV5-1 to TRBJ2-2; 7 nucleotides line up with TRBD1. The J segment lost 1 base and the V segment lost 1 base, leaving 1 base of the junction unmatched. CDR1 is SGHRS and CDR2 is YFSETQ in the germline V gene. This CDR3 has 15 residues. CDR3 bases: TGCGCCAGCAGCTTGAGGACAGGGAACACCGGGGAGCTGTTTTTT. Translating gives CASSLRTGNTGELFF.

The chain has TRBV5-1 and TRBJ1-1; no clear D. Germline V gene lookup returns CDR1 SGHRS and CDR2 YFSETQ. V was shortened by 0 bases and J by 2 bases, with 11 bases between the two germline ends. There are 15 residues in the CDR3. The CDR3 spells CASSLGYEPNTEAFF. CDR3 nucleotide sequence: TGCGCCAGCAGCTTGGGGTACGAGCCCAACACTGAAGCTTTCTTT.

This rearrangement joins TRBV27 to TRBJ2-1; D is perhaps TRBD1 (6 bases). The germline V and J ends were trimmed by 3 bases and 4 bases, with 13 bases remaining between them. The CDR3 spans 15 residues. CDR1 and CDR2 from the germline V gene are MNHEY and SMNVEV (reference sequence). The CDR3 DNA follows: TGTGCCAGCAGTTTCTACAGGGTCGGTTACAATGAGCAGTTCTTC. Amino acids: CASSFYRVGYNEQFF.

The chain couples TRBV7-9 to TRBJ1-4; D is uncertain. The CDR3 is 12 amino acids. V was pared by 3 bases and J by 8 bases, with 7 bases between. The germline V gene encodes CDR1 SEHNR and CDR2 FQNEAQ (reference sequence). The CDR3 DNA follows: TGTGCCAGCAGCTTTAACGGGGAAAAACTGTTTTTT. Translating it yields CASSFNGEKLFF.

This CDR3 reads CASSLRDRAYNEQFF. The CDR3, as DNA: TGTGCCAGCAGCTTGAGGGACAGGGCCTACAATGAGCAGTTCTTC. V gene TRBV5-5 combines with J gene TRBJ2-1; the match to TRBD1 covers 9 bases. Trimming cost V 1 base and J 2 bases; bases outside gene matches: 1. Germline V lookup: CDR1 SGHKS, CDR2 YYEKEE (reference sequence). The CDR3 runs to 15 residues.

The V call is TRBV19, the J call TRBJ2-7; D remains unclear. This CDR3 is built from 13 residues. CDR1 and CDR2 (germline): LNHDA, SQIVND (reference sequence). V lost 5 bases and J lost 2, with 10 bases in between. The CDR3 protein is CASSFSQAYEQYF. DNA of the CDR3: TGTGCCAGTAGTTTCTCGCAGGCCTACGAGCAGTACTTC.

This clone was seen just once. The V call is TRBV3-1 (or the pseudogene TRBV3-2), the J call TRBJ2-5; 8 bases are a match to TRBD1. The trim removed 5 bases at V and 0 bases at J, leaving 5 bases unmatched. This CDR3 is 15 amino acids long. Germline values: CDR1 LGHDT, CDR2 YNNKEL (reference sequence). CDR3 DNA sequence: TGTGCCAGCAGCAGGACAGGGCACAACCAAGAGACCCAGTACTTC. The encoded protein is CASSRTGHNQETQYF.

This clone was detected once. This chain joins TRBV4-3 and TRBJ1-2; TRBD1 matches at 9 bases. Losses at the gene ends were 4 bases for V and 6 bases for J; bases not matched to a gene: 12. Germline-derived CDR1 and CDR2 are LGHNA and YSLEER. This CDR3 comprises 16 residues. CDR3 DNA: TGCGCCAGCAGCCCGGGGTGGACAGGGGAACTTGATGGCTACACCTTC. It codes for CASSPGWTGELDGYTF.

This chain links TRBV4-1 with TRBJ2-5; 10 positions agree with TRBD2. J was trimmed by 1 base and V by 1 base; bases with no gene match: 6. This CDR3 comprises 17 residues. The germline V gene has CDR1 MGHRA and CDR2 YSYEKL. Here the CDR3 reads CASSQVGLAGGQETQYF. CDR3 bases: TGCGCCAGCAGCCAAGTAGGGTTAGCGGGGGGCCAAGAGACCCAGTACTTC.

The J gene is TRBJ2-7, the V gene TRBV5-1; TRBD2 matches at 11 bases. The CDR3 runs to 15 residues. Germline V gene sequence: CDR1 SGHRS, CDR2 YFSETQ. With 1 base clipped from V and 1 base from J, the junction kept 1 base outside the gene matches. As DNA, the CDR3 is TGCGCCAGCAGCTTGCTAGCGGGAGGTTCCTACGAGCAGTACTTC. Its translation is CASSLLAGGSYEQYF.

The genes are TRBV6-1 and TRBJ1-2; possible D gene TRBD1, 6 bases. The CDR3 has 16 residues. Germline loops: CDR1 MNHNS, CDR2 SASEGT. V was pared by 2 bases and J by 3 bases, with 16 bases between. The CDR3 reads CASSEIFGGDDYGYTF. The CDR3 bases are TGTGCCAGCAGTGAAATCTTTGGGGGCGATGACTATGGCTACACCTTC.

The CDR3 nucleotides read TGTGCCAGTAGTAACAGGGGAAGTGCGACTGAAGCTTTCTTT. As protein: CASSNRGSATEAFF. The genes are TRBV19 and TRBJ1-1; TRBD1 matches at 7 bases. The germline V gene encodes CDR1 LNHDA and CDR2 SQIVND (reference sequence). This CDR3 is 14 amino acids long. Trimming at V came to 4 bases and at J to 5 bases, leaving 7 bases not matched to a gene.

This chain connects TRBV7-2 to TRBJ2-7; weak D call: TRBD1 (5 bases). V was trimmed by 1 base and J by 4 bases, leaving 17 bases between them. CDR1 SGHTA and CDR2 FQGNSA come from the germline V gene. The CDR3 loop spans 16 amino acids. The CDR3 protein is CASSLGPGRSFYEQYF. In DNA form, the CDR3 reads TGTGCCAGCAGCTTAGGTCCAGGGCGGTCCTTTTACGAGCAGTACTTC. The entire variable domain, with the rest obtained from reference TRBV7-2 and TRBJ2-7, is as follows: GAGVSQSPSNKVTEKGKDVELRCDPISGHTALYWYRQSLGQGLEFLIYFQGNSAPDKSGLPSDRFSAERTGGSVSTLTIQRTQQEDSAVYLCASSLGPGRSFYEQYFGPGTRLTVT.

The chain carries TRBV25-1 and TRBJ1-1; 10 positions match TRBD1. The CDR3 consists of 13 residues. The trim removed 3 bases at V and 11 bases at J, leaving 6 bases unmatched. CDR1 and CDR2 (germline): MGHDK, SYGVNS. The CDR3, as DNA: TGTGCCAGCAGTGAGGGGGACAGGGGTTTGGCTTTCTTT. It is translated as CASSEGDRGLAFF.

The J gene is TRBJ1-1, the V gene TRBV28; 9 bases match TRBD1. Losses at the gene ends were 3 bases for V and 1 base for J; bases not matched to a gene: 6. Germline V gene sequence: CDR1 MDHEN, CDR2 SYDVKM. This CDR3 has 16 amino acids. The CDR3 DNA reads TGTGCCAGCAGTTTCAGAGCGGGACAGGGGAACACTGAAGCTTTCTTT. Translated: CASSFRAGQGNTEAFF.

CDR3 nucleotides: TGTGCCAGCAGCTTGGTGGGCGGGACTAGTTCCTACGAGCAGTACTTC. Protein: CASSLVGGTSSYEQYF. This rearrangement joins TRBV5-5 to TRBJ2-7; TRBD2 agrees at 8 bases. The V gene's germline CDR1 is SGHKS and CDR2 YYEKEE (reference sequence). Trimming cost V 0 bases and J 1 base; bases outside gene matches: 6. The CDR3 has 16 amino acids.